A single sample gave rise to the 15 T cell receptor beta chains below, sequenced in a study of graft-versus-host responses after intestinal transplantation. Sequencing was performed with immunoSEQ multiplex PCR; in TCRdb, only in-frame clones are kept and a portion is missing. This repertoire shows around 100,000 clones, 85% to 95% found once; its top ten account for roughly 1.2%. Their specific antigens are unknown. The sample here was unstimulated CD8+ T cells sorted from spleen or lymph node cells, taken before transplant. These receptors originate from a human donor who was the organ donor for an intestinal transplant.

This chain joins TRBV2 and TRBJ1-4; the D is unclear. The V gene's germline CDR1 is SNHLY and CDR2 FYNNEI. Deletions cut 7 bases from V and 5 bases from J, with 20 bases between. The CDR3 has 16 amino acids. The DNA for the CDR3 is TGTGCCAGCAACGAGGGAATGGGGTCCCACAATGAAAAACTGTTTTTT. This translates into CASNEGMGSHNEKLFF. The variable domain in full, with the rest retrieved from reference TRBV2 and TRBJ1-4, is EPEVTQTPSHQVTQMGQEVILRCVPISNHLYFYWYRQILGQKVEFLVSFYNNEISEKSEIFDDQFSVERPDGSNFTLKIRSTKLEDSAMYFCASNEGMGSHNEKLFFGSGTQLSVL.

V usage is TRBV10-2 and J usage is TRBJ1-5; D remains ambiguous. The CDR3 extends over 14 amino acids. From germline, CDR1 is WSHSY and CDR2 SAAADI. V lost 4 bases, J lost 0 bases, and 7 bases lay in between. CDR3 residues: CASSGRGSNQPQHF. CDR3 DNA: TGCGCCAGCAGTGGCCGGGGTAGCAATCAGCCCCAGCATTTT.

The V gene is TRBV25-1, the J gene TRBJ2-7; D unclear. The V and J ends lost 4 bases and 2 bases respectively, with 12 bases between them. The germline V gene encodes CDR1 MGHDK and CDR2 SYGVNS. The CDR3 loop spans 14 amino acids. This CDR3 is CASSVSGFTYEQYF. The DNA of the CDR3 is TGTGCCAGCAGTGTTTCGGGTTTCACCTACGAGCAGTACTTC.

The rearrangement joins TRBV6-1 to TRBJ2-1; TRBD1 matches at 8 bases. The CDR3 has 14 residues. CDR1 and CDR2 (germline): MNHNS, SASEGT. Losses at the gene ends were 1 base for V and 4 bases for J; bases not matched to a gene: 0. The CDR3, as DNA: TGTGCCAGCAGTGAAGGGACAGGGTACAATGAGCAGTTCTTC. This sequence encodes CASSEGTGYNEQFF.

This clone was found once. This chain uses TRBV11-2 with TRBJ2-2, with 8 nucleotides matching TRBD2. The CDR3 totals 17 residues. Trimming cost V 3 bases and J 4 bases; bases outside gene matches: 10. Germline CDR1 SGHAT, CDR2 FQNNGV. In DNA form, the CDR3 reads TGTGCCAGCAGCTTGAATAGCGGGACGGACTTCACCGGGGAGCTGTTTTTT. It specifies CASSLNSGTDFTGELFF.

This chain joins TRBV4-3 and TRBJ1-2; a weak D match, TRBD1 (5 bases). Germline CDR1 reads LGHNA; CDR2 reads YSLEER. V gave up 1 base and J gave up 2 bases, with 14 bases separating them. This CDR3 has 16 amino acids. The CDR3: CASSQAPPGENYGYTF. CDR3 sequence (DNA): TGCGCCAGCAGCCAAGCCCCCCCGGGGGAGAACTATGGCTACACCTTC.

The CDR3, as DNA: TGTGCCAGCTCCATTATACCAGGGCCTAGATTGAACACTGAAGCTTTCTTT. Its protein product is CASSIIPGPRLNTEAFF. The rearrangement uses TRBV18 and TRBJ1-1; possible D gene TRBD1, 5 bases. The V and J ends lost 6 bases and 0 bases respectively, with 20 bases between them. Germline V gene sequence: CDR1 KGHSH, CDR2 LQKENI. This CDR3 region has 17 residues.

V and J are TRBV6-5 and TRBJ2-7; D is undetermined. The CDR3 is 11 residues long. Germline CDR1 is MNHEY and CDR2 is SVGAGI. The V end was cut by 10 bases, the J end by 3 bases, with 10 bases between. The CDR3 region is CATSDGYEQYF. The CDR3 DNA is TGTGCCACCTCGGACGGCTACGAGCAGTACTTC.

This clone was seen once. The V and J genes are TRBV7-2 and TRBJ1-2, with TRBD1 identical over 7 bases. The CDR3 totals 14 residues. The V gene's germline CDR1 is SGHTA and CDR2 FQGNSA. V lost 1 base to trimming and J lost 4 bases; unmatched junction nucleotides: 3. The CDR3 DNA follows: TGTGCCAGCAGCTTAGGGACAGGTTTCTATGGCTACACCTTC. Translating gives CASSLGTGFYGYTF. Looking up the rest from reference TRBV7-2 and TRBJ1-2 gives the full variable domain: GAGVSQSPSNKVTEKGKDVELRCDPISGHTALYWYRQSLGQGLEFLIYFQGNSAPDKSGLPSDRFSAERTGGSVSTLTIQRTQQEDSAVYLCASSLGTGFYGYTFGSGTRLTVV.

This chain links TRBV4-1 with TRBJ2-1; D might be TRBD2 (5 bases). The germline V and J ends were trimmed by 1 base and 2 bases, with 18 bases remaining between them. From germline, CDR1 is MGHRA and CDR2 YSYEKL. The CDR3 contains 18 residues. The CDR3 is CASSQVYRVDGAYNEQFF. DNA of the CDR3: TGCGCCAGCAGCCAAGTTTACCGGGTGGACGGGGCCTACAATGAGCAGTTCTTC.

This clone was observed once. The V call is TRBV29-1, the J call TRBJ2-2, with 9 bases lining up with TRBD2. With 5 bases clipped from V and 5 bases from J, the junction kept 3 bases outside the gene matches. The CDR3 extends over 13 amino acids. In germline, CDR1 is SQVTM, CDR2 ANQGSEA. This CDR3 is CSVRLAVTGELFF. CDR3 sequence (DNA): TGCAGCGTTCGACTAGCGGTTACCGGGGAGCTGTTTTTT.

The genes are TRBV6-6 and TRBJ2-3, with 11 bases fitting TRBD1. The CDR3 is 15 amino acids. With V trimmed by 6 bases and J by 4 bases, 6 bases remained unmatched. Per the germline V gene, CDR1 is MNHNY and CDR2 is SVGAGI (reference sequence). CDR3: CASSRRDRGSDTQYF. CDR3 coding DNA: TGTGCCAGCAGCCGCCGGGACAGGGGGTCAGATACGCAGTATTTT.

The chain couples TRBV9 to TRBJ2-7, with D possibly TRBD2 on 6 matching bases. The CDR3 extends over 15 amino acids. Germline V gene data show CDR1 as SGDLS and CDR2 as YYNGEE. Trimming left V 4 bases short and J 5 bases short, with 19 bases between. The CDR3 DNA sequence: TGTGCCAGCAGCATATCGGGACTTCCCCACAACGAGCAGTACTTC. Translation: CASSISGLPHNEQYF.

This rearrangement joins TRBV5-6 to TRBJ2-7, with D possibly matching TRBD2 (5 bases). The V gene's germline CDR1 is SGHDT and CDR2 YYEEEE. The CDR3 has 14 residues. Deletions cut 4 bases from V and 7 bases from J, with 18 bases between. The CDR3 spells CASSAAGMRGEQYF. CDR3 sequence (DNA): TGTGCCAGCAGCGCAGCCGGGATGAGAGGGGAGCAGTACTTC.

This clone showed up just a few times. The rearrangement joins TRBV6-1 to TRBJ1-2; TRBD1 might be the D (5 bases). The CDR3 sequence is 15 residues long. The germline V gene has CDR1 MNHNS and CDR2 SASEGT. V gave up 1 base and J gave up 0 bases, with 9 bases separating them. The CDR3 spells CASSEEGRPNYGYTF. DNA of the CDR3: TGTGCCAGCAGTGAAGAGGGGCGCCCTAACTATGGCTACACCTTC.